Below, 22 T cell receptor beta chains from the same sample are listed, as sequenced in a study of cytomegalovirus exposure and HLA in healthy donors. Using immunoSEQ multiplex PCR, the repertoire was profiled, and TCRdb retains in-frame clones only, with some absent. The top ten hold about 6.3% of the sample, which has about 120,000 clones, approximately 90% seen once. Sequences were obtained from PBMCs. Receptor source: a young woman in good health and CMV-seropositive.

The chain is built from TRBV4-1 and TRBJ1-5; TRBD1 matches 7 bases. CDR1 and CDR2 (germline): MGHRA, YSYEKL. Losses at the gene ends were 6 bases for V and 2 bases for J; bases not matched to a gene: 4. This CDR3 is 14 amino acids long. CDR3 bases: TGCGCCAGCAGGCAGGGGGTTGGCAATCAGCCCCAGCATTTT. It is translated as CASRQGVGNQPQHF.

This chain uses TRBV30 with TRBJ1-5; no clear D gene. This CDR3 is built from 13 residues. Germline V CDR1 and CDR2: GTSNPN, SVGIG (reference sequence). V dropped 2 bases and J dropped 5 bases, with 10 bases sitting between them. The DNA of the CDR3 is TGTGCCTGGAGTACGAGGGCGGATCAGCCCCAGCATTTT. The encoded protein is CAWSTRADQPQHF.

This clone was picked up one time. This chain joins TRBV30 and TRBJ1-5; 7 nucleotides match TRBD1. Germline trimming cut 1 base from V and 1 base from J; bases unmatched to any gene: 10. This CDR3 region has 17 residues. Per germline, CDR1 GTSNPN and CDR2 SVGIG (reference sequence). The CDR3 DNA follows: TGTGCCTGGAGTGACCGACAGGGAAGTTTGAGCAATCAGCCCCAGCATTTT. This codes for CAWSDRQGSLSNQPQHF.

The chain carries TRBV6-5 and TRBJ1-1; perhaps TRBD1 as D (6 bases). The CDR3 length is 16 residues. Per germline, CDR1 MNHEY and CDR2 SVGAGI. The V end lost 2 bases, the J end lost 4 bases, and 17 bases lay between the germline ends. CDR3 sequence reads: CASSYVRKGGGTEAFF. The CDR3 DNA reads as TGTGCCAGCAGTTACGTCCGGAAGGGAGGGGGCACTGAAGCTTTCTTT.

This clone has a single count. This chain joins TRBV18 and TRBJ1-5; D possibly corresponds to TRBD1 (5 bases). Germline CDR1 is KGHSH and CDR2 is LQKENI. The CDR3 runs to 15 residues. The V and J ends lost 5 bases and 0 bases respectively, with 11 bases between them. The CDR3 protein is CASSKEQVSNQPQHF. DNA for the CDR3: TGTGCCAGCTCAAAGGAACAGGTTAGCAATCAGCCCCAGCATTTT.

The chain recombines TRBV19 with TRBJ1-5, with TRBD1 as a possible D gene (6 bases). CDR3 length: 15 residues. The germline V gene encodes CDR1 LNHDA and CDR2 SQIVND (reference sequence). V was shortened by 3 bases and J by 3 bases, with 12 bases between the two germline ends. The CDR3 DNA reads as TGTGCCAGTAGTATCCCGGGACATTTCAATCAGCCCCAGCATTTT. Amino acid sequence: CASSIPGHFNQPQHF.

This CDR3 is CASSLSGGFEQFF. The CDR3 nucleotides read TGTGCCAGCAGCCTTAGCGGGGGGTTTGAGCAGTTCTTC. V is TRBV7-9 and J is TRBJ2-1, with 10 bases aligning to TRBD2. The CDR3 is 13 residues long. The trim removed 5 bases at V and 9 bases at J, leaving 4 bases unmatched. Germline-derived CDR1 and CDR2 are SEHNR and FQNEAQ (reference sequence). The full variable domain, with the rest looked up from reference TRBV7-9 and TRBJ2-1, is DTGVSQNPRHKITKRGQNVTFRCDPISEHNRLYWYRQTLGQGPEFLTYFQNEAQLEKSRLLSDRFSAERPKGSFSTLEIQRTEQGDSAMYLCASSLSGGFEQFFGPGTRLTVL.

The V call is TRBV2, the J call TRBJ1-1; 7 bases line up with TRBD1. Germline lookup yields CDR1 SNHLY and CDR2 FYNNEI. V lost 8 bases and J lost 4; bases outside the gene matches: 4. The CDR3 contains 12 residues. The CDR3: CASRQGPTEAFF. The DNA of the CDR3 is TGTGCCAGCCGACAGGGCCCCACTGAAGCTTTCTTT.

The CDR3 nucleotides are TGTGCCTGGACCCCGGACAGGGATTATGGCTACACCTTC. Protein sequence: CAWTPDRDYGYTF. The gene calls are TRBV30 and TRBJ1-2; TRBD1 matches 8 bases. CDR3 size: 13 residues. In germline, CDR1 is GTSNPN, CDR2 SVGIG (reference sequence). The V gene end was trimmed by 4 bases and the J gene end by 5 bases; junction bases not matched to a gene: 6.

This clone appeared once. V gene TRBV10-3 combines with J gene TRBJ2-7; D not resolved. There are 13 residues in the CDR3. The V end lost 0 bases, the J end lost 6 bases, and 9 bases lay between the germline ends. Germline CDR1 ENHRY, CDR2 SYGVKD. DNA for the CDR3: TGTGCCATCAGTGAGTCGGCCCCCTCCGAGCAGTACTTC. Translation gives CAISESAPSEQYF.

The chain has TRBV5-6 and TRBJ2-3; tentative D call: TRBD2 (5 bases). Trimming removed 7 bases from V and 2 bases from J, with 11 bases in between. Germline-derived CDR1 and CDR2 are SGHDT and YYEEEE. This CDR3 spans 13 amino acids. The CDR3 region has the DNA TGTGCCAGCTCCGGGATCAACACAGATACGCAGTATTTT. Translating gives CASSGINTDTQYF.

This CDR3 is CASSYSQPGGTEAFF. CDR3 in DNA: TGTGCCAGCAGTTACTCCCAACCGGGGGGCACTGAAGCTTTCTTT. The chain is built from TRBV6-5 and TRBJ1-1, with D possibly matching TRBD1 (5 bases). Trimming shortened V by 0 bases and J by 4 bases, and 12 bases separated the two germline ends. Looked up from germline, CDR1 is MNHEY and CDR2 is SVGAGI. There are 15 residues in the CDR3.

This sequence joins TRBV30 and TRBJ2-3; TRBD1 agrees at 9 bases. The CDR3 loop spans 14 amino acids. V lost 4 bases and J lost 4; bases outside the gene matches: 6. Germline CDR1 GTSNPN, CDR2 SVGIG (reference sequence). CDR3 residues: CAWNRDRAPDTQYF. CDR3 DNA sequence: TGTGCCTGGAACCGGGACAGGGCCCCAGATACGCAGTATTTT.

The chain links TRBV30 to TRBJ2-2, with D maybe TRBD2 (5 bases). Germline V gene sequence: CDR1 GTSNPN, CDR2 SVGIG (reference sequence). Trimming removed 7 bases at V and 0 bases at J, with 12 bases between. CDR3 size: 14 residues. DNA of the CDR3: TGTGCCTCGGATGGCGGGTCGAACACCGGGGAGCTGTTTTTT. Its protein is CASDGGSNTGELFF. The whole variable domain, remainder taken from reference TRBV30 and TRBJ2-2, is SQTIHQWPATLVQPVGSPLSLECTVEGTSNPNLYWYRQAAGRGLQLLFYSVGIGQISSEVPQNLSASRPQDRQFILSSKKLLLSDSGFYLCASDGGSNTGELFFGEGSRLTVL.

The chain combines TRBV11-2 with TRBJ1-1; D perhaps matches TRBD1 (6 bases). Trimming pared 4 bases from V and 10 bases from J, leaving 13 bases between. Looked up from germline, CDR1 is SGHAT and CDR2 is FQNNGV. The CDR3 is 12 amino acids. The CDR3 spells CASSSSAGVAFF. CDR3 nucleotide sequence: TGTGCCAGCAGCTCCTCGGCAGGGGTAGCTTTCTTT.

The chain recombines TRBV2 with TRBJ2-2; 9 bases are shared with TRBD2. The CDR3 length is 14 residues. CDR1 is SNHLY, CDR2 FYNNEI, per germline. V shed 8 bases, J shed 8 bases, and the junction held 9 bases outside the gene matches. In DNA, the CDR3 is TGTGCCAGCGAAGCGGGGGGAGTTGGGGGGGAGCTGTTTTTT. Translation: CASEAGGVGGELFF. Supplemented by reference TRBV2 and TRBJ2-2, the full variable domain reads EPEVTQTPSHQVTQMGQEVILRCVPISNHLYFYWYRQILGQKVEFLVSFYNNEISEKSEIFDDQFSVERPDGSNFTLKIRSTKLEDSAMYFCASEAGGVGGELFFGEGSRLTVL.

The chain joins TRBV6-1 to TRBJ1-1, with D unclear. The CDR3 is 13 amino acids. CDR1 is MNHNS, CDR2 SASEGT, per germline. The germline V and J ends were trimmed by 5 bases and 0 bases, with 7 bases remaining between them. The CDR3 nucleotides read TGTGCCAGCAGTTGGCAGTTGAACACTGAAGCTTTCTTT. Its protein is CASSWQLNTEAFF.

The chain has TRBV9 and TRBJ1-1, with D uncertain. The CDR3 is 16 amino acids. Germline V CDR1 and CDR2: SGDLS, YYNGEE. V was trimmed by 0 bases and J by 0 bases, leaving 12 bases between them. The CDR3 sequence: CASSVGRTEMNTEAFF. For the CDR3, the DNA is TGTGCCAGCAGCGTAGGCCGGACTGAAATGAACACTGAAGCTTTCTTT.

The chain combines TRBV18 with TRBJ2-1; perhaps TRBD2 as D (7 bases). V was cut by 2 bases and J by 2 bases, with 13 bases left in between. The CDR3 extends over 16 amino acids. Germline CDR1 and CDR2: KGHSH and LQKENI. CDR3 sequence: CASSPGTGGTYNEQFF. Here the CDR3 DNA reads TGTGCCAGCTCACCAGGTACGGGGGGCACCTACAATGAGCAGTTCTTC.

V and J are TRBV5-1 and TRBJ2-5, with D maybe TRBD2 (6 bases). Germline CDR1 reads SGHRS; CDR2 reads YFSETQ. The CDR3 sequence is 16 residues long. V lost 3 bases to trimming and J lost 3 bases, with 18 bases between them. CDR3 bases: TGCGCCAGCAGCTGGGGGGAGAGCCAGCGGGAAGAGACCCAGTACTTC. This gives the protein CASSWGESQREETQYF.

This clone was counted a single time. This sequence joins TRBV7-9 and TRBJ2-7, with D tentatively TRBD1 (5 bases). Per germline, CDR1 SEHNR and CDR2 FQNEAQ (reference sequence). The CDR3 loop spans 12 amino acids. Between the trimmed V and J ends, which lost 4 bases and 11 bases, there was a span of 15 bases. CDR3 DNA sequence: TGTGCCAGCAGCTCGGAACAGGTTGCAAAGTACTTC. This translates into CASSSEQVAKYF.

The V and J genes are TRBV14 and TRBJ2-2; 13 bases are a match to TRBD2. V was clipped by 4 bases and J by 6 bases; unmatched bases: 2. The germline V gene encodes CDR1 SGHDN and CDR2 FVKESK. The CDR3 contains 15 residues. The CDR3 here is CASSRGLAGAGELFF. The CDR3 DNA sequence: TGTGCCAGCAGCCGAGGACTAGCGGGAGCCGGGGAGCTGTTTTTT.